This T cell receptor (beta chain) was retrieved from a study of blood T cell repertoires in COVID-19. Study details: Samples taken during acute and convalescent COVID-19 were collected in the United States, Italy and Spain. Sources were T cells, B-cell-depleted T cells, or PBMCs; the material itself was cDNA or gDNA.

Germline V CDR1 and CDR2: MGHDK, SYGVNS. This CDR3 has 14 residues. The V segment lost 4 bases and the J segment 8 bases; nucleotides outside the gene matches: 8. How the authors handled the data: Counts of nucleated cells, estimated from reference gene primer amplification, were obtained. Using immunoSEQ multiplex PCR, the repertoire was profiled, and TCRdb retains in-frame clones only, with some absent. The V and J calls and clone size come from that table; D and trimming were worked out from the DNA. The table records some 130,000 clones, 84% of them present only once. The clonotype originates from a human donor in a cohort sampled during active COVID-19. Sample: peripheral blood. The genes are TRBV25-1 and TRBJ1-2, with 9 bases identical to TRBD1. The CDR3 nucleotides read TGTGCCAGCAGTGTCCCTGGACAGGGGAGAGGCTACACCTTC. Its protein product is CASSVPGQGRGYTF.